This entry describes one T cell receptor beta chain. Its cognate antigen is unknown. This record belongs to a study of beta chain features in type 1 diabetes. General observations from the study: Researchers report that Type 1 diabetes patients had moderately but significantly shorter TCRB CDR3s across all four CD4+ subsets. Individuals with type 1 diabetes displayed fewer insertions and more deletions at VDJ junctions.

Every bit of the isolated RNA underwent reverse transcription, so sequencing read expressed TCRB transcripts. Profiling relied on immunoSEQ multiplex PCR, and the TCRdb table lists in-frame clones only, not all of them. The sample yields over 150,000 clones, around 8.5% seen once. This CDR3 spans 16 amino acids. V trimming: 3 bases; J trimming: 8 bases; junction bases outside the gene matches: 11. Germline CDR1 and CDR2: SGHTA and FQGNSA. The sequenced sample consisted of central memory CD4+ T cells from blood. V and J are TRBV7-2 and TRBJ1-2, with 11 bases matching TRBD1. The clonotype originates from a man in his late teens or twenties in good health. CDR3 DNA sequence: TGTGCCAGCAGCTTTACCGGGACAGGGGGACTAATAGGCTACACCTTC. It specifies CASSFTGTGGLIGYTF.